A selection of T cell receptor beta chains follows, all from one sample in a study of blood T cells in healthy people across ages. TCRdb analysed the 5' RACE reads with MiXCR anew, one entry per CDR3 protein. The table shows 1.5 million to 2 million distinct CDR3 sequences, with roughly 52% occurring only once. The sample was blood. These receptors came from a woman aged 40 to 49 in good health. CDR3s leave out the opening cysteine and the closing phenylalanine or tryptophan. Clone size is given for some rows only: seen once, a few or many times, or a class if the clone is expanded.

ASSFRPSAIGTDTQY,TRBV28,.,TRBJ2-3
ASSLGLAGGGGETQY,TRBV5-6,once,TRBJ2-5
ASSRYRTGMNTEAF,TRBV11-2,.,TRBJ1-1
ASSLNTGVVGKSPLH,TRBV12-3/TRBV12-4,.,TRBJ1-6
ASSATSTNEQY,TRBV2,once,TRBJ2-7
SARDLARGSRDTQY,TRBV20-1,.,TRBJ2-3
ASRLAAGNQPQH,TRBV6-2/TRBV6-3,few,TRBJ1-5
ASTPPDSREAF,TRBV25-1,.,TRBJ1-1
SARDQGSLGTEAF,TRBV20-1,.,TRBJ1-1
ASSLVFGGGADTQY,TRBV7-2,few,TRBJ2-3
STPNRAASNQPQH,TRBV20-1,.,TRBJ1-5
ASSPTSRTGVYEQY,TRBV7-8,.,TRBJ2-7
ASSQAGISYEQY,TRBV3-1,.,TRBJ2-7
ASSLAVAGAGTDTQY,TRBV7-2,few,TRBJ2-3
ATSRAGDYGYT,TRBV15,.,TRBJ1-2
ASSLYTSGANVLT,TRBV7-8,.,TRBJ2-6
ASSESSGGNNEQF,TRBV6-4,.,TRBJ2-1
ASTTGGNYGYT,TRBV6-5,few,TRBJ1-2
SATNTEAF,TRBV20-1,few,TRBJ1-1
ASQQGGDYEQY,TRBV7-9,few,TRBJ2-7
ASSSKVAGVTDTQY,TRBV5-1,.,TRBJ2-3